This T cell receptor beta chain was recovered during a study of OX40 agonist ivuxolimab in advanced cancers. Study-level background: Patients in the trial were receiving intravenous ivuxolimab every 2 weeks, at doses of 0.01 to 10 mg/kg. Around 40% of patients had received prior checkpoint inhibitor therapy. Recorded diagnoses for dose-escalation patients were hepatocellular carcinoma, melanoma, renal cell or head and neck cancer.

Assay: immunoSEQ multiplex PCR; the TCRdb copy retains only in-frame clones and omits some. Seen here are some 70,000 clones, about 82% observed once, and the top ten hold almost 6%. After removal of 2 bases from V and 9 bases from J, the junction contained 4 bases not matched to a gene. The CDR3 contains 14 residues. Germline-derived CDR1 and CDR2 are MNHNY and SVGAGI (reference sequence). The sequencing here drew on CD4+ or CD8+ T cells sorted from blood, taken in a trial of the OX40 agonist ivuxolimab. The TCR originated in an adult with an advanced solid tumor such as melanoma, head and neck, liver or kidney cancer. The rearrangement uses TRBV6-6 and TRBJ1-6, with 7 bases aligning to TRBD1. DNA for the CDR3: TGTGCCAGCAGTTACCCAGGGACAGCTTCACCCCTCCACTTT. Amino acid sequence: CASSYPGTASPLHF.